The clone carrying this TCR beta chain was picked up one time. The entry originates in a study of OX40 agonist ivuxolimab in advanced cancers. Sequenced by immunoSEQ multiplex PCR; TCRdb stores in-frame clones only, minus some. This table has 35,000 to 45,000 clones, roughly nine tenths appearing once. From germline, CDR1 is MNHEY and CDR2 SMNVEV (reference sequence). The CDR3 length is 15 residues. V dropped 10 bases and J dropped 1; count of bases not matched to a gene: 9. The V call is TRBV27, the J call TRBJ2-3; 9 bases are shared with TRBD2. This clonotype originated in an adult with an advanced solid tumor such as melanoma, head and neck, liver or kidney cancer. This specimen was CD4+ or CD8+ T cells sorted from blood, taken in a trial of the OX40 agonist ivuxolimab. CDR3 in amino acids: CANRQAGGRTDTQYF. DNA of the CDR3: TGTGCCAACCGTCAAGCGGGGGGCCGCACAGATACGCAGTATTTT.